This T cell receptor (beta chain) was retrieved from a study of blood T cell repertoires in COVID-19. Study context: COVID-19 samples collected from the United States, Italy and Spain covered acute and convalescent phases. The analysed material was cDNA or gDNA that came from T cells, B-cell-depleted T cells, or PBMCs.

Source study methods: Estimation of nucleated cell counts was performed using reference gene primer amplification. TCRdb keeps only in-frame clones here, not all; method: immunoSEQ multiplex PCR. D and trimming were read from the DNA, whereas the V and J calls and clone size are those reported in that table. The sample carries under 300,000 clones, 75% to 85% recorded once. This CDR3 has 13 residues. V lost 7 bases, J lost 1 base, and 7 bases stayed unmatched. The germline V gene has CDR1 SQVTM and CDR2 ANQGSEA. The sequence was obtained from a woman in her sixties with active or convalescent COVID-19. The rearrangement uses TRBV29-1 and TRBJ2-7; 7 bases line up with TRBD1. The sequenced material came from peripheral blood. CDR3 protein: CSAPSRGSYEQYF. The CDR3 nucleotides read TGCAGCGCTCCCAGCAGGGGGTCCTACGAGCAGTACTTC.